A selection of T cell receptor beta chains follows, all from one sample in a study of blood T cell repertoires in COVID-19. Some clones are missing from TCRdb's copy, which holds only in-frame ones; the method was immunoSEQ multiplex PCR. The sample carries around 190,000 clones, 83% recorded once. The specimen was peripheral blood. Receptor source: an older woman with COVID-19, enrolled during active disease. Each CDR3 is given with its conserved first and last residue. A D gene is named only where the DNA matches it firmly.

d_gene	v_gene	j_gene	CDR3aa
TRBD1	TRBV6-2/TRBV6-3	TRBJ1-3	CASSSRNGQASWGNTIYF
-	TRBV18	TRBJ2-5	CASSRDQETQYF
-	TRBV6-5	TRBJ1-6	CASSYLRGFNSPLHF
TRBD2	TRBV19	TRBJ2-4	CASSIRHLGEGSKNIQYF
-	TRBV5-5	TRBJ1-5	CASSLVAANGQPQHF
TRBD1	TRBV4-3	TRBJ1-6	CASSRWRGDSSYNSPLHF
TRBD2	TRBV9	TRBJ2-1	CASSRAGGSYNEQFF
-	TRBV7-2	TRBJ2-7	CASSLARYEQYF
-	TRBV21-1	TRBJ2-7	CASSKGGRSSYEQYF
-	TRBV29-1	TRBJ1-2	CSTRTEDYGYTF
-	TRBV9	TRBJ2-1	CASSVDFFGQGEQFF
-	TRBV19	TRBJ1-1	CASSPSGRFRTFF
-	TRBV3-1/TRBV3-2	TRBJ2-7	CASSHTGTGPYEQYF
TRBD2	TRBV29-1	TRBJ2-7	CSVSGTSAEQYF
-	TRBV2	TRBJ2-7	CASRYYEQYF
TRBD1	TRBV24-1	TRBJ2-3	CATPGQEVSTDTQYF
TRBD2	TRBV29-1	TRBJ2-7	CSALGTSGDYEQYF
-	TRBV24-1	TRBJ2-1	CATSSQGRESSYNEQFF
-	TRBV29-1	TRBJ2-7	CSVVIGSSYEQYF
-	TRBV18	TRBJ1-2	CASSSDQYGYTF
-	TRBV6-5	TRBJ1-5	CASSSDRSNQPQHF
-	TRBV19	TRBJ1-5	CASSINGDSPQHF
-	TRBV25-1	TRBJ2-3	CASRETLPDTQYF
-	TRBV19	TRBJ1-6	CASSIDPSDSPLHF
-	TRBV5-8	TRBJ1-1	CASSFEERLRGAFF
TRBD2	TRBV6-1	TRBJ2-4	CASSVWAGGSQNIQYF
TRBD2	TRBV7-2	TRBJ2-2	CASSMGLVTRGGELFF
TRBD1	TRBV7-2	TRBJ2-7	CASSFDRAYEQYF
TRBD1	TRBV11-2	TRBJ1-2	CASSPTGDYGYTF